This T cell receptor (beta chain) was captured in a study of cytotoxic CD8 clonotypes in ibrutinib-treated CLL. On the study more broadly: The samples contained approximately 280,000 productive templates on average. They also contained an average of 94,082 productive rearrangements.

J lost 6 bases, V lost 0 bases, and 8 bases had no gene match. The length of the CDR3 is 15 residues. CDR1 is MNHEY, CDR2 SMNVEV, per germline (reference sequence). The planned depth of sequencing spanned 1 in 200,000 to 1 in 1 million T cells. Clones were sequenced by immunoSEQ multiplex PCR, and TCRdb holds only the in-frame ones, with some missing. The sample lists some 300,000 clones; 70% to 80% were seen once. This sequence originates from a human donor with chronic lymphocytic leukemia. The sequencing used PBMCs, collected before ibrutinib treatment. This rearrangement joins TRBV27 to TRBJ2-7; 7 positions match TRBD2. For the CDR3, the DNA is TGTGCCAGCAGTTTATCGTGGGTAGCGGGTCGCGAGCAGTACTTC. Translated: CASSLSWVAGREQYF.